These 23 T cell receptor beta chains originate from one sample sequenced in a study of T cell repertoires in cytomegalovirus infection. TCRdb used MiXCR to reprocess the reads, holding one entry per CDR3 protein. Of 900,000 to 950,000 distinct CDR3 sequences in the sample, roughly 30% are singletons; the top ten hold 13%. These receptors' antigens are unknown. Material: cultured CD8+ T cells from PBMCs, obtained from culture after CMV antigen stimulation. These receptors all stem from a human donor in good health (CMV status not recorded). Some clones in this sample may be carry-over from other donors' samples.

This clonotype has just a few counts. The J gene is TRBJ2-1, the V gene TRBV7-9; D is undetermined. In germline, CDR1 is SEHNR, CDR2 FQNEAQ (reference sequence). The CDR3 is 12 residues long. V was trimmed by 2 bases and J by 7 bases, leaving 6 bases between them. The chain's CDR3 is CASSLIENEQFF. CDR3 nucleotide sequence: TGTGCCAGCAGCTTAATCGAGAATGAGCAGTTCTTC.

A few counts support this clonotype. This chain joins TRBV5-6 and TRBJ1-5; possibly TRBD1 for D (5 bases). The V gene's germline CDR1 is SGHDT and CDR2 YYEEEE. CDR3 length equals 16 residues. Trimming removed 3 bases from V and 3 bases from J, with 16 bases in between. CDR3 bases: TGTGCCAGCAGCTCAACAGAGGCAGGGACCAATCAGCCCCAGCATTTT. Translation: CASSSTEAGTNQPQHF.

The chain's CDR3 is CASSLVIQQGAPLHF. CDR3 sequence (DNA): TGTGCCAGCAGCTTAGTGATACAGCAGGGCGCACCCCTCCACTTT. The chain employs TRBV7-8 and TRBJ1-6; TRBD1 might be the D (5 bases). The CDR3 has 15 residues. Germline CDR1 reads SGHVS; CDR2 reads FQNEAQ. V was pared by 1 base and J by 11 bases, with 15 bases between.

With respect to this clonotype: The junction differs from germline at one of its ends, possibly a read error. The chain combines TRBV6-2 or TRBV6-3 with TRBJ1-2; TRBD1 matches 7 bases. CDR3 length: 14 residues. Germline V gene lookup returns CDR1 MNHEY and CDR2 SVGEGT. CDR3 sequence (DNA): TGTGTCAGCAGTCGACAGGGCGGCTACTATGGCTACACCTTC. Translation: CVSSRQGGYYGYTF.

At least ten counts were recorded for this clonotype. The chain recombines TRBV7-2 with TRBJ2-5; a weak D match, TRBD1 (6 bases). The V gene's germline CDR1 is SGHTA and CDR2 FQGNSA. Trimming shortened V by 1 base and J by 1 base, and 10 bases separated the two germline ends. CDR3 length: 15 amino acids. The CDR3 reads CASSLEGQPQETQYF. The CDR3 DNA reads as TGTGCCAGCAGCTTAGAAGGACAGCCCCAAGAGACCCAGTACTTC.

In its sample, this clonotype was seen a few times. The chain joins TRBV29-1 to TRBJ1-5; D unresolved. Germline V gene lookup returns CDR1 SQVTM and CDR2 ANQGSEA. The CDR3 is 14 residues long. V lost 3 bases and J lost 0, with 9 bases in between. CDR3: CSVDTESSNQPQHF. CDR3 sequence (DNA): TGCAGCGTTGACACAGAGAGTAGCAATCAGCCCCAGCATTTT.

There are many counts of this clonotype. The chain joins TRBV12-3 or TRBV12-4 to TRBJ1-2, with unresolved D. Trimming removed 5 bases from V and 4 bases from J, with 23 bases in between. This CDR3 comprises 17 residues. CDR3 protein: CASSDMYLENSSYGYTF. The CDR3 DNA follows: TGTGCCAGCAGTGATATGTACTTGGAGAATAGTAGCTATGGCTACACCTTC.

This clonotype turned up a few times. This chain uses TRBV27 with TRBJ1-2; tentative D call: TRBD1 (5 bases). Trimming took 6 bases from V and 6 from J, leaving 11 bases between them. This CDR3 contains 12 residues. CDR1 MNHEY and CDR2 SMNVEV come from the germline V gene (reference sequence). The CDR3 DNA reads TGTGCCAGCAGCTTAAGGGGAGATGGCTACACCTTC. Translated: CASSLRGDGYTF.

The chain couples TRBV15 to TRBJ1-2; 7 bases map to TRBD1. Germline loops: CDR1 LNHNV, CDR2 YYDKDF (reference sequence). The CDR3 has 17 residues. Unmatched junction bases numbered 18, after V lost 0 bases and J lost 11 bases. This CDR3 reads CATSRDRAGLRQGLYTF. CDR3 DNA sequence: TGTGCCACCAGCAGAGATCGGGCGGGGCTGAGACAGGGTTTATACACCTTC.

This clonotype was found many times. This chain links TRBV7-8 with TRBJ1-2, with a weak D call TRBD1 (5 bases). Germline V gene lookup returns CDR1 SGHVS and CDR2 FQNEAQ. V was clipped by 2 bases and J by 7 bases, with 11 bases between them. There are 13 residues in the CDR3. The CDR3 reads CASSLISGGGYTF. CDR3 bases: TGTGCCAGCAGCTTAATCTCCGGGGGTGGCTACACCTTC.

This clonotype turned up a few times. The chain has TRBV4-1 and TRBJ2-1; D perhaps matches TRBD1 (6 bases). Trimming pared 0 bases from V and 8 bases from J, leaving 11 bases between. Germline assignment: CDR1 MGHRA and CDR2 YSYEKL. The CDR3 totals 14 residues. The CDR3 DNA is TGCGCCAGCAGCCAAGAGGGGGCTAGGGATGAGCAGTTCTTC. It specifies CASSQEGARDEQFF.

The table lists this clonotype with a count of one. The V call is TRBV27, the J call TRBJ1-4; no firm D call. The length of the CDR3 is 15 residues. The germline V gene encodes CDR1 MNHEY and CDR2 SMNVEV (reference sequence). V lost 2 bases and J 8 bases, leaving 15 bases between the germline ends. DNA for the CDR3: TGTGCCAGCAGTTTAACCAGGATGAGTGCCGAAAAACTGTTTTTT. It translates to CASSLTRMSAEKLFF. Drawing the rest from reference TRBV27 and TRBJ1-4, the complete variable domain is EAQVTQNPRYLITVTGKKLTVTCSQNMNHEYMSWYRQDPGLGLRQIYYSMNVEVTDKGDVPEGYKVSRKEKRNFPLILESPSPNQTSLYFCASSLTRMSAEKLFFGSGTQLSVL.

The rearrangement links TRBV4-1 to TRBJ2-3; tentative D call: TRBD1 (5 bases). Trimming took 4 bases from V and 8 from J, leaving 25 bases between them. This CDR3 is 17 amino acids long. Germline values: CDR1 MGHRA, CDR2 YSYEKL. In DNA, the CDR3 is TGCGCCAGCAGCCTAGACACCCCCTTGACTCTAAGGGGTACGCAGTATTTT. As protein: CASSLDTPLTLRGTQYF.

Only a few counts were recorded for this clonotype. The chain carries TRBV2 and TRBJ2-7; tentatively, D is TRBD2 (5 bases). The germline V gene encodes CDR1 SNHLY and CDR2 FYNNEI. This CDR3 is 15 amino acids long. Trimming pared 5 bases from V and 1 base from J, leaving 15 bases between. The CDR3 is CASSSLDYVSYEQYF. The CDR3, as DNA: TGTGCCAGCAGTTCCCTTGACTACGTTTCCTACGAGCAGTACTTC.

This clonotype came up many times. The chain uses TRBV19 and TRBJ1-5; the D is unclear. The germline V gene has CDR1 LNHDA and CDR2 SQIVND (reference sequence). V lost 2 bases and J lost 0, with 8 bases in between. CDR3 length equals 15 residues. CDR3 sequence reads: CASSISRYSNQPQHF. The CDR3 DNA is TGTGCCAGTAGTATATCACGGTATAGCAATCAGCCCCAGCATTTT.

This clonotype has a handful of counts. The J gene is TRBJ2-7, the V gene TRBV6-1; D is uncertain. The germline gives CDR1 MNHNS, CDR2 SASEGT. V lost 1 base and J lost 2, with 12 bases in between. This CDR3 has 15 residues. The DNA for the CDR3 is TGTGCCAGCAGTGAAGAGGGCCTTGGCACCTACGAGCAGTACTTC. The encoded protein is CASSEEGLGTYEQYF.

Worth noting for this clonotype: A much more abundant neighbour one base away suggests this may be a read error. The chain combines TRBV7-8 with TRBJ1-3; D ambiguous. This CDR3 is built from 16 residues. Germline V gene sequence: CDR1 SGHVS, CDR2 FQNEAQ. Trimming stripped 3 bases from V and 2 bases from J, with 14 bases between. The CDR3 protein is CASSFGRGIAGNTIYF. The CDR3 region has the DNA TGTGCCAGCAGCTTTGGGAGAGGAATCGCTGGAAACACCATATATTTT.

The CDR3 nucleotides read TGTGCCAGCAGCCAAGCCTCCGACAGGGGCCCCTGGGGTACGCAGTATTTT. Translated: CASSQASDRGPWGTQYF. The chain combines TRBV3-1 with TRBJ2-3; TRBD1 matches at 8 bases. Germline V CDR1 and CDR2: LGHDT, YNNKEL (reference sequence). The trim removed 1 base at V and 8 bases at J, leaving 14 bases unmatched. The CDR3 is made up of 17 amino acids.

Note on this clonotype: A much larger clone is a single base away; this may be a read error. The V and J genes are TRBV7-2 and TRBJ2-7, with D perhaps being TRBD1 or TRBD2 (6 bases each). The germline CDR1 and CDR2 sequences are SGHTA and FQGNSA. This CDR3 is 15 amino acids long. The CDR3 DNA reads as TGTGCCAACAGCCATTCTGGGGGGCTCACCTACGAGCAGTACTTC. Translating gives CANSHSGGLTYEQYF.

The chain joins TRBV7-9 to TRBJ1-2, with TRBD1 as a possible D gene (5 bases). V shed 6 bases and J shed 3 bases, with 11 bases lying between them. The CDR3 extends over 13 amino acids. CDR1 is SEHNR and CDR2 is FQNEAQ in the germline V gene (reference sequence). The CDR3 nucleotides are TGTGCCAGCAGTTCTCGGGGGGACTATGGCTACACCTTC. Protein product: CASSSRGDYGYTF.

J is TRBJ2-3 and V is TRBV15, with 10 positions matching TRBD1. Losses at the gene ends were 3 bases for V and 6 bases for J; bases not matched to a gene: 12. Germline V CDR1 and CDR2: LNHNV, YYDKDF (reference sequence). The length of the CDR3 is 17 residues. Here the CDR3 DNA reads TGTGCCACCAGCAGGGAACCGGGACAGGGGTTTGTGGATACGCAGTATTTT. Translation: CATSREPGQGFVDTQYF.

V usage is TRBV27 and J usage is TRBJ1-2; perhaps TRBD1 as D (5 bases). Germline V CDR1 and CDR2: MNHEY, SMNVEV (reference sequence). Trimming removed 3 bases at V and 3 bases at J, with 11 bases between. CDR3 length: 14 residues. This CDR3 reads CASSFGAWDYGYTF. In DNA, the CDR3 is TGTGCCAGCAGTTTTGGGGCGTGGGACTATGGCTACACCTTC.

This clonotype was picked up a small number of times. CDR3 coding DNA: TGCAGTGCTACCCCCCGTGACAGGAGCAATCAGCCCCAGCATTTT. Amino acid sequence: CSATPRDRSNQPQHF. The chain uses TRBV20-1 and TRBJ1-5, with a tentative D call TRBD1 (6 bases). CDR1 DFQATT and CDR2 SNEGSKA come from the germline V gene (reference sequence). This CDR3 spans 15 amino acids. V was cut by 4 bases and J by 1 base, with 14 bases left in between.